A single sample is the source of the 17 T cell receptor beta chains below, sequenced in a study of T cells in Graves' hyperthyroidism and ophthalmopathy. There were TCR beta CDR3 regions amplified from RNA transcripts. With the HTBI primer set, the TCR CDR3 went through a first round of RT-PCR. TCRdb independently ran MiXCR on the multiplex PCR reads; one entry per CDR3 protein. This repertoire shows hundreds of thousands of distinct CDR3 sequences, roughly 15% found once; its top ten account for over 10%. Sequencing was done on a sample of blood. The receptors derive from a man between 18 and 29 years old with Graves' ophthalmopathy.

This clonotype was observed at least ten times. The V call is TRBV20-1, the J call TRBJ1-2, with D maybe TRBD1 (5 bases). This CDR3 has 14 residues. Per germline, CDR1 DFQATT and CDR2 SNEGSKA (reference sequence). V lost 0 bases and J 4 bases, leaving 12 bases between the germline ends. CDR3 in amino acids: CSARDRGGVYGYTF. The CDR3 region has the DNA TGCAGTGCTAGAGATCGCGGGGGTGTCTATGGCTACACCTTC.

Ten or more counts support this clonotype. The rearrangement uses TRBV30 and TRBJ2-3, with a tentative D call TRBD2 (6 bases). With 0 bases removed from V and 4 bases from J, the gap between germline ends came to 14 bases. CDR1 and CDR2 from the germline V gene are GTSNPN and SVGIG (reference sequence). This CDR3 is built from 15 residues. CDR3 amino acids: CAWSVGGNSADTQYF. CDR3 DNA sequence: TGTGCCTGGAGTGTAGGCGGGAATAGCGCAGATACGCAGTATTTT. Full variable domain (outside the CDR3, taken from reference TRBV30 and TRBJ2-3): SQTIHQWPATLVQPVGSPLSLECTVEGTSNPNLYWYRQAAGRGLQLLFYSVGIGQISSEVPQNLSASRPQDRQFILSSKKLLLSDSGFYLCAWSVGGNSADTQYFGPGTRLTVL.

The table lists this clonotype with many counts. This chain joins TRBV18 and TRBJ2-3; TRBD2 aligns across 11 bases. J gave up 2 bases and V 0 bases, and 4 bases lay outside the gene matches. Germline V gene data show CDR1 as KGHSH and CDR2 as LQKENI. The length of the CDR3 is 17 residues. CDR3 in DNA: TGTGCCAGCTCACCACCCGGGACTAGCGGAGTCACAGATACGCAGTATTTT. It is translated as CASSPPGTSGVTDTQYF.

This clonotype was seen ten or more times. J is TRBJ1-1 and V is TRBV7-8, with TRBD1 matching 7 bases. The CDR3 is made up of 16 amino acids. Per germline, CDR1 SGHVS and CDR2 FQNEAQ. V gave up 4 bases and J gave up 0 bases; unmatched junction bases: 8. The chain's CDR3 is CASSSPGQRMNTEAFF. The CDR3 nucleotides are TGTGCCAGCAGCTCTCCGGGACAGCGTATGAACACTGAAGCTTTCTTT.

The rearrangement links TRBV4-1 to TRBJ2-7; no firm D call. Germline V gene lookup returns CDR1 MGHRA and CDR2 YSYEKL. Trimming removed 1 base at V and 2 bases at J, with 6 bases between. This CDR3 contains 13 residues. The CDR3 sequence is CASSQASPYEQYF. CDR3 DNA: TGCGCCAGCAGCCAAGCTTCGCCCTACGAGCAGTACTTC.

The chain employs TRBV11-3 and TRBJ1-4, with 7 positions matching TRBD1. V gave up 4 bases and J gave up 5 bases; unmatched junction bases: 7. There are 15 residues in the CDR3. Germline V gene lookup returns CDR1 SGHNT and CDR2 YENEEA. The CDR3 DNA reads TGTGCCAGCAGCTCCAGGGGGGCCCGCAATGAAAAACTGTTTTTT. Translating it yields CASSSRGARNEKLFF.

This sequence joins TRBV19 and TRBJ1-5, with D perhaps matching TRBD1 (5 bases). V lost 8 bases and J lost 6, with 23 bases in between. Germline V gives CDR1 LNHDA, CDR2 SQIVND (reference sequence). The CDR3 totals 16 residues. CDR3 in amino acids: CASRLGGGGEGQPQHF. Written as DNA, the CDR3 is TGTGCCAGTCGCCTGGGAGGTGGGGGAGAGGGTCAGCCCCAGCATTTT.

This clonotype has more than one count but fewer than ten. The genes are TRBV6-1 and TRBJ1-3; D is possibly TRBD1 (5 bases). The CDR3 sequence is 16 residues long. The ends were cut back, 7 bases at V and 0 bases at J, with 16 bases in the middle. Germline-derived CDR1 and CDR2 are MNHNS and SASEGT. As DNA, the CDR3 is TGTGCCAGCAAACCCGGAGTAGGGGACTCTGGAAACACCATATATTTT. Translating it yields CASKPGVGDSGNTIYF.

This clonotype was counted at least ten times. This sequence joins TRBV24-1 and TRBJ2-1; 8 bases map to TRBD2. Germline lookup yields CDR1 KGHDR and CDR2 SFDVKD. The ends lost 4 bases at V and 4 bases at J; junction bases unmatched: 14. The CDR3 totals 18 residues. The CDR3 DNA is TGTGCCACCAGTGACCCACGCGGGGGGACGAACGAGTACAATGAGCAGTTCTTC. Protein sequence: CATSDPRGGTNEYNEQFF.

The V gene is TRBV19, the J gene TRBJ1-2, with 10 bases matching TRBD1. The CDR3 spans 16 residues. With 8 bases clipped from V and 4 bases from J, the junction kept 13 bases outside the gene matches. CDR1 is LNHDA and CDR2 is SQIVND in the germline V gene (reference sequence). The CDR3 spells CASEYWTGGSTYGYTF. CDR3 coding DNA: TGTGCCAGTGAATATTGGACAGGGGGATCCACCTATGGCTACACCTTC.

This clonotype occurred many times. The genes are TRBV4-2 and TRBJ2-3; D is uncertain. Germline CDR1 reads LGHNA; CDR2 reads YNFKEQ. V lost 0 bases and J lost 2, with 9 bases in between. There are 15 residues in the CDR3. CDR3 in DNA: TGTGCCAGCAGCCAAGAAGCCCAAATCACAGATACGCAGTATTTT. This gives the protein CASSQEAQITDTQYF.

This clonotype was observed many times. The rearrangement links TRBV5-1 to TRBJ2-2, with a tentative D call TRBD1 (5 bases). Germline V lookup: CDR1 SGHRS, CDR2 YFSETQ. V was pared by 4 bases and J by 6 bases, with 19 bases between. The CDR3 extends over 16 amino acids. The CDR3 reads CASSQIQGVRAGELFF. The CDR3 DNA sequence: TGCGCCAGCAGCCAAATCCAGGGTGTACGGGCCGGGGAGCTGTTTTTT.

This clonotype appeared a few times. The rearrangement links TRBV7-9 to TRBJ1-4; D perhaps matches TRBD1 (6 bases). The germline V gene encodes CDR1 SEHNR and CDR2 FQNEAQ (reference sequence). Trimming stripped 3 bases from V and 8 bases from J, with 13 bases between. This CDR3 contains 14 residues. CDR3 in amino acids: CASSFSGGREKLFF. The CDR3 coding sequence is TGTGCCAGCAGCTTTTCCGGGGGCAGGGAAAAACTGTTTTTT.

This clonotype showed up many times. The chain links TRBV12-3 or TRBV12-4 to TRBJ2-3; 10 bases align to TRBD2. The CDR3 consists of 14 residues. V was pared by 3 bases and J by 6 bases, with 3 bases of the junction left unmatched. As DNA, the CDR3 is TGTGCCAGCAGTTTGCTAGCGGGAGCGGATACGCAGTATTTT. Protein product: CASSLLAGADTQYF.

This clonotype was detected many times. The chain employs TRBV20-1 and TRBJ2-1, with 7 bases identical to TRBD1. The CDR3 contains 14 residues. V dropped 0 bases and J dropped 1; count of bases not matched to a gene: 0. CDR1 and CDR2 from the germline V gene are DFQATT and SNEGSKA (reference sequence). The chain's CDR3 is CSARDRGSYNEQFF. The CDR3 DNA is TGCAGTGCTAGAGACAGGGGGTCCTACAATGAGCAGTTCTTC.

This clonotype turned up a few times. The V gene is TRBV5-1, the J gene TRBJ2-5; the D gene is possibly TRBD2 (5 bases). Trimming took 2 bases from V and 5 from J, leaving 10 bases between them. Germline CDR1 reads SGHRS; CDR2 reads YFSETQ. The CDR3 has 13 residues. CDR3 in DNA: TGCGCCAGCAGCTTCCCGGAGGAGGAGACCCAGTACTTC. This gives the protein CASSFPEEETQYF.

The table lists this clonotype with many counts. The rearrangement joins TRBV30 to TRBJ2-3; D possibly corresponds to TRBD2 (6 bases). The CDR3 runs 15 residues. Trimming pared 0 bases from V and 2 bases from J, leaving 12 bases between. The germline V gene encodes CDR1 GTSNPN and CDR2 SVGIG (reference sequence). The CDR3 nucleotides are TGTGCCTGGAGTGTACTAGCAGATAACACAGATACGCAGTATTTT. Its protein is CAWSVLADNTDTQYF.